One and the same sample provided the 4 T cell receptor beta chains below, sequenced in a study of cytomegalovirus exposure and HLA in healthy donors. The PCR ran on 60 Vbeta and 13 Jbeta primers. The repertoire was sequenced with immunoSEQ multiplex PCR; TCRdb's copy has only in-frame clones and lacks some. The sample holds 150,000 to 200,000 clones, roughly four fifths seen once. Sequenced material: PBMCs. The receptors originated from a man younger than 45 in good health and CMV-seronegative.

The chain's CDR3 is CASSIQDNEQFF. As DNA, the CDR3 is TGTGCCAGCAGCATCCAGGACAATGAGCAGTTCTTC. This chain joins TRBV7-3 and TRBJ2-1; D is undetermined. Between the trimmed V and J ends, which lost 5 bases and 5 bases, there was a span of 7 bases. The CDR3 has 12 amino acids. Germline V gene lookup returns CDR1 SGHTA and CDR2 FQGTGA.

The chain links TRBV7-6 to TRBJ2-2; D is undetermined. This CDR3 has 16 amino acids. V lost 0 bases to trimming and J lost 7 bases, with 15 bases between them. CDR1 and CDR2 (germline): SGHVS, FNYEAQ. The CDR3 DNA reads TGTGCCAGCAGCTTAGCGTCTCGAGGCCTGGGCGGGGAGCTGTTTTTT. Translation gives CASSLASRGLGGELFF.

The rearrangement joins TRBV11-3 to TRBJ2-1; 12 bases are a match to TRBD1. Germline loops: CDR1 SGHNT, CDR2 YENEEA. The CDR3 spans 16 residues. With 5 bases clipped from V and 9 bases from J, the junction kept 11 bases outside the gene matches. CDR3 nucleotides: TGTGCCAGCAGCAATCATCCGGGACAGGGGGCATCTGAGCAGTTCTTC. It codes for CASSNHPGQGASEQFF.

The chain combines TRBV7-3 with TRBJ1-2; no clear D gene. Trimming took off 5 bases at V and 3 bases at J, with 13 bases between the two ends. Germline CDR1 SGHTA, CDR2 FQGTGA. The CDR3 runs to 14 residues. The CDR3, as DNA: TGTGCCAGCAGCGAGGGTCAGAACCACTATGGCTACACCTTC. Translation: CASSEGQNHYGYTF.